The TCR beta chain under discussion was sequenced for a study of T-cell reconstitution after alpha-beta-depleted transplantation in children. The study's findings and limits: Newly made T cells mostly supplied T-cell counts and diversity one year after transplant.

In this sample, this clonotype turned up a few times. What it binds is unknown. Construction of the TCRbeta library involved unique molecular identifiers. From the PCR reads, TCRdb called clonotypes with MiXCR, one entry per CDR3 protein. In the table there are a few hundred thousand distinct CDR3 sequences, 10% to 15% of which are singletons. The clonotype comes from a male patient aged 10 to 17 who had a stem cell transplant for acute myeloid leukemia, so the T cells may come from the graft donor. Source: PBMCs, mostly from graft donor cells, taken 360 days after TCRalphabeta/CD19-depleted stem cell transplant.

Here the CDR3 reads CASSQDGLDIQYF. DNA for the CDR3: TGCGCCAGCAGCCAAGATGGGCTGGACATTCAGTACTTC. J is TRBJ2-4 and V is TRBV4-3; no definite D call. V dropped 0 bases and J dropped 8 bases, with 8 bases sitting between them. The CDR3 runs to 13 residues. Germline V gene lookup returns CDR1 LGHNA and CDR2 YSLEER.